This T cell receptor beta chain was documented in a study of T cell responses to AZD1222 COVID-19 vaccine. From germline, CDR1 is SGHRS and CDR2 YFSETQ. CDR3 length: 13 residues. V lost 5 bases and J lost 9, with 17 bases in between. Some clones are missing from TCRdb's copy, which holds only in-frame ones; the method was immunoSEQ multiplex PCR. The sample lists some 130,000 clones, about 91% occurring once. This clone was counted between two and nine times. Its cognate antigen is unknown. General observations from the study: There were mostly white British donors and more females than males, and clonal diversity was possibly underestimated. Two doses of AZD1222 preceded a rise in Spike-specific TCR breadth and depth. Baseline seropositivity occurred in only a handful of AZD1222 recipients. CD4 TCRs associated with vaccination spanned spike, dominating at 160-218 and 743-854.

Sequencing used peripheral blood, obtained 28 days after the second AZD1222 dose. The chain couples TRBV5-1 to TRBJ1-2; TRBD1 might be the D (6 bases). This TCR derives from an adult who received the AZD1222 COVID-19 vaccine. The CDR3 nucleotides are TGCGCCAGCAGGCTTGCGCCAGGGGCAAGCTACACCTTC. This codes for CASRLAPGASYTF. Full variable domain (outside the CDR3, taken from reference TRBV5-1 and TRBJ1-2): KAGVTQTPRYLIKTRGQQVTLSCSPISGHRSVSWYQQTPGQGLQFLFEYFSETQRNKGNFPGRFSGRQFSNSRSEMNVSTLELGDSALYLCASRLAPGASYTFGSGTRLTVV.